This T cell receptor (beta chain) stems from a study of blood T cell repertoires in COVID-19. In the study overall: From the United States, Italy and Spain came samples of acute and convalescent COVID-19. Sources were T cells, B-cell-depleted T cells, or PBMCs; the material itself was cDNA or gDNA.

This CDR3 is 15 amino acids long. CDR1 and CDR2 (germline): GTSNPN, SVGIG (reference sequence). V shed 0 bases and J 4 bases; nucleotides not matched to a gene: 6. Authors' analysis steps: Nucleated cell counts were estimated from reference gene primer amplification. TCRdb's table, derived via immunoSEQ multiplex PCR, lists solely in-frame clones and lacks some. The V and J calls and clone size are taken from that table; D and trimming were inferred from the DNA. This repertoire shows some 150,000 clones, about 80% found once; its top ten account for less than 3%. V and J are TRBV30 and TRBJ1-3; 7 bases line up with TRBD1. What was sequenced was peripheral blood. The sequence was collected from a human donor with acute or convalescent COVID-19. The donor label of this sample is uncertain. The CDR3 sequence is CAWSVSSGQGNTIYF. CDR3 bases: TGTGCCTGGAGTGTCTCGTCGGGACAGGGAAACACCATATATTTT.